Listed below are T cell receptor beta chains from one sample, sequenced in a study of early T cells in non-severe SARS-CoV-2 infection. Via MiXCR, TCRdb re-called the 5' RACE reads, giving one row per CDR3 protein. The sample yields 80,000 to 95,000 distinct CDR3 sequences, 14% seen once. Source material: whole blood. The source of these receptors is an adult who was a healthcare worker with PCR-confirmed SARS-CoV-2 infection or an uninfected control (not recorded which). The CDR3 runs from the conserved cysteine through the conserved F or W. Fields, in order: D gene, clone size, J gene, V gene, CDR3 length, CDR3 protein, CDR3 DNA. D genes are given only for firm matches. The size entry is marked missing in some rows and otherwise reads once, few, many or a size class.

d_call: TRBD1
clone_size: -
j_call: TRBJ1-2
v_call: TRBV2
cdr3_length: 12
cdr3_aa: CASSDRNNGYTF
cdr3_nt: TGTGCCAGCTCGGACAGGAATAATGGCTACACCTTC

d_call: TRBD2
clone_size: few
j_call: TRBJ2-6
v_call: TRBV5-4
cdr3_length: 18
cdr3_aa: CASSSLAGGLSGANVLTF
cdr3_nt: TGTGCCAGCAGCAGTCTAGCGGGGGGCCTCTCTGGGGCCAACGTCCTGACTTTC

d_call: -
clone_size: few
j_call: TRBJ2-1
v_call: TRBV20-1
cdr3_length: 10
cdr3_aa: CSVPYNEQFF
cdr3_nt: TGCAGTGTCCCATACAATGAGCAGTTCTTC

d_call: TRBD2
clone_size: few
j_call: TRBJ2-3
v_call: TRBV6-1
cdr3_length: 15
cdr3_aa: CASSEDSGGADTQYF
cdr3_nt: TGTGCCAGCAGTGAGGATAGCGGGGGCGCAGATACGCAGTATTTT

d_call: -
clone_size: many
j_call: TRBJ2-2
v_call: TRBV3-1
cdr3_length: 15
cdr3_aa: CASSHRASDTGELFF
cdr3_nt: TGTGCCAGCAGCCACCGCGCTAGCGACACCGGGGAGCTGTTTTTT

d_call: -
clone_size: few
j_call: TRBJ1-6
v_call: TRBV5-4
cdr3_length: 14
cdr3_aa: CASSLPRLDSPLHF
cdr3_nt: TGTGCCAGCAGCTTGCCCCGCCTAGATTCACCCCTCCACTTT

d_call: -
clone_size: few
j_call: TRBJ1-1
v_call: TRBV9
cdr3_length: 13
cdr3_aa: CASSEGFGTEAFF
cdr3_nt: TGTGCCAGCAGCGAGGGATTCGGGACTGAAGCTTTCTTT

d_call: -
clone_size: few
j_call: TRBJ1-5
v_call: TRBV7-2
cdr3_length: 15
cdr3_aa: CASTVRGGSNQPQHF
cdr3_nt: TGTGCCAGCACCGTACGGGGGGGAAGCAATCAGCCCCAGCATTTT

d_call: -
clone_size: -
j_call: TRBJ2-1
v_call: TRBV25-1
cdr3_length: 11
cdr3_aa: CATLTVNEQFF
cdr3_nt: TGTGCCACCCTGACAGTTAATGAGCAGTTCTTC

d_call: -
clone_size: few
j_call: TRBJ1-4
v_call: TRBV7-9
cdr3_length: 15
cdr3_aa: CASSNTGRANEKLFF
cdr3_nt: TGTGCCAGCAGCAACACAGGGAGGGCTAATGAAAAACTGTTTTTT

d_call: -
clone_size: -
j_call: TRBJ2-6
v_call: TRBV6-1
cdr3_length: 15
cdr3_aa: CASSEQGSGANVLTF
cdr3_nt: TGTGCCAGCAGTGAACAGGGCTCTGGGGCCAACGTCCTGACTTTC

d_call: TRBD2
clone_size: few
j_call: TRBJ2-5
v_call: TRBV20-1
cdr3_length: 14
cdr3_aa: CSARTSGEGETQYF
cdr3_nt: TGCAGTGCTCGGACTAGTGGAGAGGGAGAGACCCAGTACTTC

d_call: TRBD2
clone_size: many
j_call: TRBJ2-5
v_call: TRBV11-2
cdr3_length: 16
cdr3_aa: CASSSISGGAWETQYF
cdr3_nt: TGTGCCAGCAGCTCGATCAGCGGGGGGGCCTGGGAGACCCAGTACTTC

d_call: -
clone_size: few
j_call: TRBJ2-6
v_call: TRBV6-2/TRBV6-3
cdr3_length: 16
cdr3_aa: CAITGYPGSGANVLTF
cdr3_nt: TGTGCCATAACAGGGTATCCAGGCTCTGGGGCCAACGTCCTGACTTTC

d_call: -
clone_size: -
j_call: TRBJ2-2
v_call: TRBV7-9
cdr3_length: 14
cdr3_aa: CASSLGNFPGELFF
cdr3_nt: TGTGCCAGCAGCTTAGGAAATTTCCCCGGGGAGCTGTTTTTT

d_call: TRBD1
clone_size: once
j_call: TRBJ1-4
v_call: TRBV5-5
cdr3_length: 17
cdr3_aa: CASRSPGQGARGEKLFF
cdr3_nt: TGTGCCAGCAGATCGCCGGGACAGGGGGCGCGTGGAGAAAAACTGTTTTTT

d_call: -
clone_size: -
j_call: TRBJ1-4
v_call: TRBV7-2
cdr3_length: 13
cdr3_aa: CASSTGQSEKLFF
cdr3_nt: TGTGCCAGCAGCACCGGACAGAGTGAAAAACTGTTTTTT

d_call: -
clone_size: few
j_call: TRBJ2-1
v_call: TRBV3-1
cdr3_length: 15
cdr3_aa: CASSQDRGIHNEQFF
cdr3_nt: TGTGCCAGCAGCCAAGACAGGGGCATACACAATGAGCAGTTCTTC

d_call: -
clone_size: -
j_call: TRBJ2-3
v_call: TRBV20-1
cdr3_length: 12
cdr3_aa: CSAPTDTDTQYF
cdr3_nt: TGCAGTGCTCCGACAGACACAGATACGCAGTATTTT

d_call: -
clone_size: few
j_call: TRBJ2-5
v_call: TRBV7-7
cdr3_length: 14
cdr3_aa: CASSLDRVGETQYF
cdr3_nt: TGTGCCAGCAGCTTAGACAGGGTCGGAGAGACCCAGTACTTC

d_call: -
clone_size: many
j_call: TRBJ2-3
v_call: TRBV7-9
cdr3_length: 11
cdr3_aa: CALPKGDTQYF
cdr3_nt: TGTGCCCTCCCCAAGGGAGATACGCAGTATTTT

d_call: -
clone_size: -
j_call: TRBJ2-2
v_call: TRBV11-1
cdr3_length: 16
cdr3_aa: CASSPGRLDEAGELFF
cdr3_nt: TGTGCCAGCAGCCCGGGGAGGTTGGATGAGGCCGGGGAGCTGTTTTTT

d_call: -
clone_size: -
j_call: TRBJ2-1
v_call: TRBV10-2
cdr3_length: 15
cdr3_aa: CASSDGAQVPHEQFF
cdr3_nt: TGCGCCAGCAGTGATGGAGCGCAGGTCCCCCATGAGCAGTTCTTC

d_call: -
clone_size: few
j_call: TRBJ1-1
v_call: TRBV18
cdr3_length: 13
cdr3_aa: CASSPGMGTEAFF
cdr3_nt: TGTGCCAGCTCACCGGGCATGGGAACTGAAGCTTTCTTT

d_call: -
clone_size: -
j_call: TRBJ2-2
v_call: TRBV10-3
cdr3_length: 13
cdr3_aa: CAISGLTTGELFF
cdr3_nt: TGTGCCATCAGTGGGCTTACAACCGGGGAGCTGTTTTTT

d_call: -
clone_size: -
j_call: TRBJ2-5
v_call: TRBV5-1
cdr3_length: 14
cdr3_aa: CASSQGLTQETQYF
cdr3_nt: TGCGCCAGCAGCCAAGGACTTACTCAAGAGACCCAGTACTTC

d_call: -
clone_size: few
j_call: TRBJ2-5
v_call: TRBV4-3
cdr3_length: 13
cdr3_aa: CASSQVRQETQYF
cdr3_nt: TGCGCCAGCAGCCAAGTTAGGCAAGAGACCCAGTACTTC

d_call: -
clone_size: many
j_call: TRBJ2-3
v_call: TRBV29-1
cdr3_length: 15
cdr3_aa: CSVEDRATGTDTQYF
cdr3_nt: TGCAGCGTTGAAGATCGGGCTACAGGCACAGATACGCAGTATTTT

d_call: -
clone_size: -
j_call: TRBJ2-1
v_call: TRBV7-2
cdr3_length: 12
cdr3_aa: CASSWLAGEQFF
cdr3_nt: TGTGCCAGCAGCTGGCTAGCAGGTGAGCAGTTCTTC

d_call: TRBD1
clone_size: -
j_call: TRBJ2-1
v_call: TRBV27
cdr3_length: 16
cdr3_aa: CASSLGQGSSYNEQFF
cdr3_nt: TGTGCCAGCAGTTTGGGACAGGGTAGCTCCTACAATGAGCAGTTCTTC

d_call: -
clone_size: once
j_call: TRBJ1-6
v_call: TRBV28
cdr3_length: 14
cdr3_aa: CASSRASYNSPLHF
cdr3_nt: TGTGCCAGCAGTAGGGCCAGTTACAATTCACCCCTCCACTTT

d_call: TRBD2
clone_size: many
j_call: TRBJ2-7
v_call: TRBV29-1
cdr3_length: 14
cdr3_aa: CSVTRGSGVSEQYF
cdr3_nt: TGCAGCGTGACCCGAGGCAGCGGGGTTTCAGAGCAGTACTTC

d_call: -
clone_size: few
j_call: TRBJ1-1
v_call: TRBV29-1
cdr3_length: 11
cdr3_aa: CSVRRVEGAFF
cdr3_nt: TGCAGCGTTCGACGGGTGGAGGGAGCTTTCTTT

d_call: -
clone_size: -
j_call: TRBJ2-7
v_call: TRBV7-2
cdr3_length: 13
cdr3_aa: CASSSLARAEQYF
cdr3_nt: TGTGCCAGCAGCTCGTTAGCCAGGGCCGAGCAGTACTTC

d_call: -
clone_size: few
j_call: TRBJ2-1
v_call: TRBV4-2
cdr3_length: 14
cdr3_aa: CASSFAVGGGWQFF
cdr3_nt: TGTGCCAGCAGCTTCGCGGTTGGTGGTGGGTGGCAGTTCTTC

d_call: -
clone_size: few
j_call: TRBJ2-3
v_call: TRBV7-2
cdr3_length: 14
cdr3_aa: CASSTRSGTDTQYF
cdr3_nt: TGTGCCAGCAGCACGAGGAGCGGCACAGATACGCAGTATTTT

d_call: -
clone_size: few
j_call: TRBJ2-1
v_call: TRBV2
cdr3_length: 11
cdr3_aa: CASSPHNEQFF
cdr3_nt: TGTGCCAGCAGTCCACACAATGAGCAGTTCTTC

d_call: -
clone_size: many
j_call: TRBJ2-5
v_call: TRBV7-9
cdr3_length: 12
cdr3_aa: CASSLGRETQYF
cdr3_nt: TGTGCCAGCAGCTTAGGGCGGGAGACCCAGTACTTC

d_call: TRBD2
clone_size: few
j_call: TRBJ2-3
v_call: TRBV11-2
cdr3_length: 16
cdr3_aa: CASSLYGTSGGDTQYF
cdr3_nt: TGTGCCAGCAGCTTATATGGGACTAGCGGGGGTGATACGCAGTATTTT

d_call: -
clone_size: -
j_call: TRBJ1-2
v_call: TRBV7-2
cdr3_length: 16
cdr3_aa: CASSLRVGARIYGYTF
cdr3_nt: TGTGCCAGCAGCTTACGCGTGGGCGCGAGGATCTATGGCTACACCTTC

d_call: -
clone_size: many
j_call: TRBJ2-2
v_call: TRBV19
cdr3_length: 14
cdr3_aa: CASSMSDITGELFF
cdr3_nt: TGTGCCAGTAGTATGTCCGACATCACCGGGGAGCTGTTTTTT

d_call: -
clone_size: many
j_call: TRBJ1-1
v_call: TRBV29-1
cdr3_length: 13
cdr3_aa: CSVAGRLNTEAFF
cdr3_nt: TGCAGCGTTGCCGGGCGGCTGAACACTGAAGCTTTCTTT